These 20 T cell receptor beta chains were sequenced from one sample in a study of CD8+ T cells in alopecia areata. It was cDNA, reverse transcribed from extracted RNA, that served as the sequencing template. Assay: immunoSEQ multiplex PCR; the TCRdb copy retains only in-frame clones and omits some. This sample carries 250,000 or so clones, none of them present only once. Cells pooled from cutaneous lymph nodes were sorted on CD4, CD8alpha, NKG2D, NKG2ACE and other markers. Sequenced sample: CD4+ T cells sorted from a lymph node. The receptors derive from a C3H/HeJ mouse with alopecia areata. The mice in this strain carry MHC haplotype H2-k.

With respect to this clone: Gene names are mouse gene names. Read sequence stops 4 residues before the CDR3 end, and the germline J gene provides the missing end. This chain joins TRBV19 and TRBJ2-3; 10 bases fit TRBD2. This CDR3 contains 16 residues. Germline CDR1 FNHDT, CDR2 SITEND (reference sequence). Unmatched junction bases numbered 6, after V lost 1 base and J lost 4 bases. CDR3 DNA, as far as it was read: TGTGCCAGCAGTATACCCGGACTGGGGGTCACAGAA. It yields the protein CASSIPGLGVTE. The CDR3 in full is CASSIPGLGVTETLYF.

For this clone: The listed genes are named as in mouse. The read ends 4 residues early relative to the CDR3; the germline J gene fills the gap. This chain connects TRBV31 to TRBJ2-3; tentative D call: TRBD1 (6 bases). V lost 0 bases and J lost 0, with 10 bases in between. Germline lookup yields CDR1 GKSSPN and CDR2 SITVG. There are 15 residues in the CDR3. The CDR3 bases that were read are TGTGCCTGGAGTCTATACACAGGGAGTGCAGAA. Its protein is CAWSLYTGSAE. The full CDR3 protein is CAWSLYTGSAETLYF.

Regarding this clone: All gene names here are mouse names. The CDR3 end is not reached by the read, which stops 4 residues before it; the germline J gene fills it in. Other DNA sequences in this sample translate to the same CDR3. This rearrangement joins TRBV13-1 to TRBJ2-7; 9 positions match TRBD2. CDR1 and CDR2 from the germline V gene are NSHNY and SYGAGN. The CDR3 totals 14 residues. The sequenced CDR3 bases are TGTGCCAGCAGTGATCCCTGGGGGGGATAT. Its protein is CASSDPWGGY. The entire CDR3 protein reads CASSDPWGGYEQYF.

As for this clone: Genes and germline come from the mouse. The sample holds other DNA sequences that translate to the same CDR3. CDR3 sequence reads: CASSQGLGGYAEQFF. The CDR3 DNA, read in part, is TGTGCCAGCAGCCAAGGACTGGGGGGTTATGCT. This sequence joins TRBV5 and TRBJ2-1; the match to TRBD2 covers 10 bases. The CDR3 is cut off 4 residues early in the read; its end comes from the germline J gene. CDR3 length: 15 residues. From germline, CDR1 is LGHNA and CDR2 YNLKQL (reference sequence). V was clipped by 1 base and J by 4 bases; unmatched bases: 1.

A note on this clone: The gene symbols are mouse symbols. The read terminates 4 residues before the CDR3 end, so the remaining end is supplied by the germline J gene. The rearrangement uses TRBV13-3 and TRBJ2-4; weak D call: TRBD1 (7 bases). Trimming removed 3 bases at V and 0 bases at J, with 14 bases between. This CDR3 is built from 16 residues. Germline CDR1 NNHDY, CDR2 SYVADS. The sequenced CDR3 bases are TGTGCCAGCAGTGTTTTCAGGGGGACTAGTCAAAAC. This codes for CASSVFRGTSQN. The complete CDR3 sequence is CASSVFRGTSQNTLYF.

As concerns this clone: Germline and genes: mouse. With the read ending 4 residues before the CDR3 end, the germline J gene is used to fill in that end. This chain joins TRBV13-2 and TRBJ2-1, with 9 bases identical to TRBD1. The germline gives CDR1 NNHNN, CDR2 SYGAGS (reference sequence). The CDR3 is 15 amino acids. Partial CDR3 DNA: TGTGCCAGCGGTGAACCGGGACAGGGAAACGCT. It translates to CASGEPGQGNA. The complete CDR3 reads CASGEPGQGNAEQFF.

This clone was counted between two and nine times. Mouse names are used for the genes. The part of the CDR3 DNA that was read is TGCACCTGCAGTGCAGTTCAGAATTCCTATAATTCGCCC. It is translated as CTCSAVQNSYNSP. From start to end, the CDR3 is CTCSAVQNSYNSPLYF. This chain links TRBV1 with TRBJ1-6; D remains unclear. The read falls 3 residues short of the CDR3 end, and the missing part is taken from the germline J gene. TRBJ1-6 is designated an ORF whose function remains uncertain. Deletions cut 1 base from V and 0 bases from J, with 7 bases between. The CDR3 consists of 16 residues. Looked up from germline, CDR1 is NSQYPW and CDR2 is LRSPGD (reference sequence).

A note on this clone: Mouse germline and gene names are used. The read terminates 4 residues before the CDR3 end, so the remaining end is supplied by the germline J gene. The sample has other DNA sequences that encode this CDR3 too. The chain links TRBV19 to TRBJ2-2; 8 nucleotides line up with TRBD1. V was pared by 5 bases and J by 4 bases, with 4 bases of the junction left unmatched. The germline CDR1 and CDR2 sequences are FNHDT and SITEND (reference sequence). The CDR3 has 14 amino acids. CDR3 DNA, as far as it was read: TGTGCCAGCAGAGGACAGGGAGGCACCGGG. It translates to CASRGQGGTG. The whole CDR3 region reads CASRGQGGTGQLYF.

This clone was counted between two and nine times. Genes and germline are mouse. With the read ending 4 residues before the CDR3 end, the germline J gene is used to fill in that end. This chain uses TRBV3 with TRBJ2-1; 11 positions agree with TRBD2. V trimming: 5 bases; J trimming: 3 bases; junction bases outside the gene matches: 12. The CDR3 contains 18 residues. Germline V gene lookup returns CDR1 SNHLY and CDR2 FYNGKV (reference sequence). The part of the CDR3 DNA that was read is TGTGCCAGCAGCCCCCCTCCGGGACTGGGGGCCCTCTATGCT. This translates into CASSPPPGLGALYA. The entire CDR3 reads CASSPPPGLGALYAEQFF.

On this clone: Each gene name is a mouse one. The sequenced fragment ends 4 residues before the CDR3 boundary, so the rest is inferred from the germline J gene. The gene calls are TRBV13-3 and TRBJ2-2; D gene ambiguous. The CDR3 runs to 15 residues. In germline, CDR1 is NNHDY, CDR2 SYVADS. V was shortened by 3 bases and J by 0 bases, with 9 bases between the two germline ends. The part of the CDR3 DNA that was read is TGTGCCAGCAGTGCAGAGACATCAAACACCGGG. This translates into CASSAETSNTG. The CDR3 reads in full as CASSAETSNTGQLYF.

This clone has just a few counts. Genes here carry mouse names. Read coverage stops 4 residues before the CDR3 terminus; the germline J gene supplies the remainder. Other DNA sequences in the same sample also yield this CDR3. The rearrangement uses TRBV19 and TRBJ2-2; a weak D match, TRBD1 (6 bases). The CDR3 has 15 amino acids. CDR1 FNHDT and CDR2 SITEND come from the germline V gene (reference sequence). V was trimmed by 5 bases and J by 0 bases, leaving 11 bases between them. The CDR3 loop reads CASSIDRTNTGQLYF. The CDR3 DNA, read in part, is TGTGCCAGCAGCATCGACAGGACAAACACCGGG. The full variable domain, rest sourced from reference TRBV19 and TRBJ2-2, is GGIITQTPKFLIGQEGQKLTLKCQQNFNHDTMYWYRQDSGKGLRLIYYSITENDLQKGDLSEGYDASREKKSSFSLTVTSAQKNEMAVFLCASSIDRTNTGQLYFGEGSKLTVL.

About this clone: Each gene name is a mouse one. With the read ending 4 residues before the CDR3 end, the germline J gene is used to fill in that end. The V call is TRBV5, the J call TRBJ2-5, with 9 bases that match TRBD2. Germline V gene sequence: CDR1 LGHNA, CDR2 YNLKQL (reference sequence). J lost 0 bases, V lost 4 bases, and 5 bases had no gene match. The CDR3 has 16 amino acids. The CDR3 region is CASSPRLGDNQDTQYF. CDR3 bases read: TGTGCCAGCAGCCCTCGACTGGGGGATAACCAAGAC.

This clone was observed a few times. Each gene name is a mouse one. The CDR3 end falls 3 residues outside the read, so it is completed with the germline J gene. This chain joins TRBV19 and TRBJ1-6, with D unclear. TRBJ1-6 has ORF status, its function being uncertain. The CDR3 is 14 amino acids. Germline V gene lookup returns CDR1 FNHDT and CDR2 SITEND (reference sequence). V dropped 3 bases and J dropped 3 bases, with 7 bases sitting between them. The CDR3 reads CASSTTSYNSPLYF. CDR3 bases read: TGTGCCAGCAGTACGACAAGCTATAATTCGCCC.

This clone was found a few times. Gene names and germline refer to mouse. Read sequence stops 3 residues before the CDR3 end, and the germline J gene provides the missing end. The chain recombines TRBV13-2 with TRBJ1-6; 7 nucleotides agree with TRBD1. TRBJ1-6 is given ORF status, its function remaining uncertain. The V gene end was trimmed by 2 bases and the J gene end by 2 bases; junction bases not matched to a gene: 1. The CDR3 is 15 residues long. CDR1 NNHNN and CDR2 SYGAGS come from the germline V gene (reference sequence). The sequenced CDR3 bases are TGTGCCAGCGGTGAGACAGGGACCTATAATTCGCCC. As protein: CASGETGTYNSP. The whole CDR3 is CASGETGTYNSPLYF.

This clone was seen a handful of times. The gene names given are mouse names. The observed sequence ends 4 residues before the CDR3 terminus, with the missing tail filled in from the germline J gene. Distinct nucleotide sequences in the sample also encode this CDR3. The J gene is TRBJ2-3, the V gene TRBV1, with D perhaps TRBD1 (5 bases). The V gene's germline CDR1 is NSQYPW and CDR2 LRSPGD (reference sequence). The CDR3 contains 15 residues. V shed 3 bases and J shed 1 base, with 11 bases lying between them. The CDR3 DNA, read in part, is TGCACCTGCAGTGCCGGACAAGGGGGTGCAGAA. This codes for CTCSAGQGGAE. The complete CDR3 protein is CTCSAGQGGAETLYF.

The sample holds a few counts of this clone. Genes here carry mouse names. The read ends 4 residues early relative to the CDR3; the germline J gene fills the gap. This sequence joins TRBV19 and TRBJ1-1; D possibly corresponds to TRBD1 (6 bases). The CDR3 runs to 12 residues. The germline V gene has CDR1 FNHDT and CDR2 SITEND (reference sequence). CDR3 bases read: TGTGCCAGCAGAAAGACAGGAACA. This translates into CASRKTGT. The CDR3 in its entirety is CASRKTGTEVFF.

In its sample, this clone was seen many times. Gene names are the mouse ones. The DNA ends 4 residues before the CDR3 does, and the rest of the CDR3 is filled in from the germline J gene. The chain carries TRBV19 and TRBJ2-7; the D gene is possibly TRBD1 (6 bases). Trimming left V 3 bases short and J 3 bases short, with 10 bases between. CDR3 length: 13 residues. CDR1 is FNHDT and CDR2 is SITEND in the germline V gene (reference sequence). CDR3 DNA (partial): TGTGCCAGCAGTAACGCAGGGGTCTAT. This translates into CASSNAGVY. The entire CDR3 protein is CASSNAGVYEQYF.

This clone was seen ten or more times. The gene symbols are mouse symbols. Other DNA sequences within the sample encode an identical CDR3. The DNA read from the CDR3 is TGTGCCAGCAGTCGGGACAGGGGAGAC. It is translated as CASSRDRGD. The full CDR3 is CASSRDRGDTQYF. The chain combines TRBV14 with TRBJ2-5; 10 bases are shared with TRBD1. With the read ending 4 residues before the CDR3 end, the germline J gene is used to fill in that end. The CDR3 contains 13 residues. Germline V gene sequence: CDR1 SGHDT, CDR2 FRDEAV.

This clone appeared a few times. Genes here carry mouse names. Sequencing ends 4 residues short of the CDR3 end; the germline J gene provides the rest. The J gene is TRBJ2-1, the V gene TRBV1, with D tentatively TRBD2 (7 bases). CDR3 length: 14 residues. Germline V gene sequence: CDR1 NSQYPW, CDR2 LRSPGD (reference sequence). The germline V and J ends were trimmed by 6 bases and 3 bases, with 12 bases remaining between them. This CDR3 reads CTCRGGDIYAEQFF. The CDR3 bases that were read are TGCACCTGCAGGGGGGGGGACATCTATGCT.

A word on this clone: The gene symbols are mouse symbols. Incomplete CDR3 DNA: TGTGCCAGCAGGCGGAGGGGAGACTCC. Protein product: CASRRRGDS. The whole CDR3 sequence is CASRRRGDSDYTF. The V and J genes are TRBV13-3 and TRBJ1-2, with TRBD1 as a possible D gene (5 bases). Read sequence stops 4 residues before the CDR3 end, and the germline J gene provides the missing end. Germline V gene data show CDR1 as NNHDY and CDR2 as SYVADS. V was clipped by 5 bases and J by 3 bases, with 11 bases between them. This CDR3 is built from 13 residues.